This TCR beta chain was sequenced for a study of T cell clones after liver transplantation. About the study: In this trial, immunosuppression withdrawal was attempted within 2 years of liver transplant. Graft-donor-reactive sequences were compared with third-party-reactive TCRbeta sequences from pre-transplant mixed lymphocyte reactions.

CDR1 and CDR2 (germline): SGHRS, YFSETQ. The J segment lost 8 bases and the V segment lost 1 base, leaving 12 bases of the junction unmatched. The CDR3 has 17 residues. Data came from immunoSEQ multiplex PCR; TCRdb stores just in-frame clones and leaves some out. The table shows about 72,000 clones, with about 88% occurring only once. The sample consisted of CD4+ T cells from blood, taken before liver transplant. The TCR was taken from a human donor who received a liver transplant. This chain uses TRBV5-1 with TRBJ2-1; 10 nucleotides agree with TRBD1. The CDR3 protein is CASSLLVGTGVRDEQFF. The CDR3 DNA follows: TGCGCCAGCAGCTTGCTTGTAGGGACAGGGGTTCGGGATGAGCAGTTCTTC.